The 18 T cell receptor beta chains listed next were all sequenced from one sample in a study of identifying expanded T cells in peripheral blood. The assay was immunoSEQ multiplex PCR, and TCRdb's table has in-frame clones only and misses some. The repertoire holds about 82,000 clones, with around nine tenths as singletons. The sample was blood. These receptors all come from a person aged 18-70 years in good health.

This chain links TRBV12-5 with TRBJ2-2; D remains ambiguous. With 2 bases removed from V and 2 bases from J, the gap between germline ends came to 21 bases. The CDR3 length is 19 residues. Germline V gives CDR1 LGHNT, CDR2 FRNRAP. CDR3 coding DNA: TGTGCTAGTGGTTTGTTTCTAGGTAGGGCGAATTTCAACACCGGGGAGCTGTTTTTT. Translating it yields CASGLFLGRANFNTGELFF.

J is TRBJ1-1 and V is TRBV18, with 8 bases matching TRBD1. The CDR3 is made up of 16 amino acids. CDR1 and CDR2 from the germline V gene are KGHSH and LQKENI. The V segment lost 4 bases and the J segment 1 base; nucleotides outside the gene matches: 8. CDR3 DNA sequence: TGTGCCAGCTCACTCCTGACAGGGGAGTGGAACACTGAAGCTTTCTTT. It specifies CASSLLTGEWNTEAFF.

The chain employs TRBV7-9 and TRBJ2-1; TRBD2 agrees at 7 bases. The germline V gene has CDR1 SEHNR and CDR2 FQNEAQ (reference sequence). V shed 7 bases, J shed 5 bases, and the junction held 11 bases outside the gene matches. CDR3 length: 15 amino acids. As DNA, the CDR3 is TGTGCCAGCACCCGTTCGGGGGGTCCTAACAATGAGCAGTTCTTC. It codes for CASTRSGGPNNEQFF. Drawing the rest from reference TRBV7-9 and TRBJ2-1, the complete variable domain is DTGVSQNPRHKITKRGQNVTFRCDPISEHNRLYWYRQTLGQGPEFLTYFQNEAQLEKSRLLSDRFSAERPKGSFSTLEIQRTEQGDSAMYLCASTRSGGPNNEQFFGPGTRLTVL.

The chain carries TRBV7-2 and TRBJ2-3; tentative D call: TRBD2 (6 bases). In germline, CDR1 is SGHTA, CDR2 FQGNSA. The CDR3 sequence is 13 residues long. Trimming left V 1 base short and J 4 bases short, with 6 bases between. DNA for the CDR3: TGTGCCAGCAGCTTAGGGGGGGCAGATACGCAGTATTTT. Its translation: CASSLGGADTQYF.

This chain connects TRBV7-9 to TRBJ2-2, with TRBD1 matching over 8 bases. CDR1 SEHNR and CDR2 FQNEAQ come from the germline V gene (reference sequence). This CDR3 comprises 16 residues. V was pared by 0 bases and J by 6 bases, with 6 bases of the junction left unmatched. This CDR3 is CASSLALGQGPGELFF. Written as DNA, the CDR3 is TGTGCCAGCAGCTTAGCGCTCGGACAGGGACCCGGGGAGCTGTTTTTT. The variable domain in full, with the rest retrieved from reference TRBV7-9 and TRBJ2-2, is DTGVSQNPRHKITKRGQNVTFRCDPISEHNRLYWYRQTLGQGPEFLTYFQNEAQLEKSRLLSDRFSAERPKGSFSTLEIQRTEQGDSAMYLCASSLALGQGPGELFFGEGSRLTVL.

The chain carries TRBV6-5 and TRBJ1-2, with 8 bases identical to TRBD1. This CDR3 comprises 12 residues. The germline CDR1 and CDR2 sequences are MNHEY and SVGAGI. V lost 6 bases and J lost 8; bases outside the gene matches: 5. The CDR3 spells CASSGQGFGYTF. CDR3 DNA sequence: TGTGCCAGCAGCGGACAGGGTTTCGGCTACACCTTC.

V and J are TRBV7-2 and TRBJ2-7; possibly TRBD1 or TRBD2 for D (5 bases each). From germline, CDR1 is SGHTA and CDR2 FQGNSA. The CDR3 extends over 15 amino acids. V lost 1 base, J lost 0 bases, and 10 bases lay in between. CDR3 sequence: CASSLGGGLSYEQYF. The CDR3 bases are TGTGCCAGCAGCTTAGGTGGGGGTCTCTCCTACGAGCAGTACTTC.

The chain links TRBV6-1 to TRBJ2-4; 8 bases map to TRBD1. The V gene end was trimmed by 2 bases and the J gene end by 8 bases; junction bases not matched to a gene: 8. The CDR3 consists of 15 residues. The germline CDR1 and CDR2 sequences are MNHNS and SASEGT. CDR3 nucleotides: TGTGCCAGCAGTGAACAAACAGGGGGAAGACACATTCAGTACTTC. It is translated as CASSEQTGGRHIQYF.

V usage is TRBV30 and J usage is TRBJ2-1, with D maybe TRBD2 (6 bases). V dropped 2 bases and J dropped 8 bases, with 10 bases sitting between them. The CDR3 consists of 12 residues. The V gene's germline CDR1 is GTSNPN and CDR2 SVGIG (reference sequence). CDR3 in amino acids: CAWSRLVHEQFF. CDR3 DNA: TGTGCCTGGAGTCGACTAGTCCATGAGCAGTTCTTC.

The CDR3 spells CASMDLRLTDTQYF. CDR3 nucleotide sequence: TGTGCCAGTATGGACCTACGGTTGACAGATACGCAGTATTTT. The rearrangement links TRBV19 to TRBJ2-3; D not resolved. Germline CDR1 reads LNHDA; CDR2 reads SQIVND (reference sequence). CDR3 length: 14 residues. The V gene lost 7 bases and the J gene lost 3 bases, with 14 bases spanning the gap.

The chain has TRBV18 and TRBJ2-7, with 7 bases fitting TRBD1. Germline values: CDR1 KGHSH, CDR2 LQKENI. The CDR3 is 14 amino acids. Trimming cost V 4 bases and J 3 bases; bases outside gene matches: 6. This CDR3 is CASSLPGQIYEQYF. CDR3 nucleotide sequence: TGTGCCAGCTCACTCCCGGGACAGATCTACGAGCAGTACTTC.

This clone has just one count. The chain joins TRBV25-1 to TRBJ1-2, with 9 bases aligning to TRBD1. Germline CDR1 reads MGHDK; CDR2 reads SYGVNS. The CDR3 runs 15 residues. V shed 3 bases, J shed 3 bases, and the junction held 5 bases outside the gene matches. The CDR3 DNA follows: TGTGCCAGCAGTGACAACGGACAGGGGTACTATGGCTACACCTTC. Translating gives CASSDNGQGYYGYTF.

The rearrangement joins TRBV5-4 to TRBJ2-6; 11 bases match TRBD1. Trimming removed 1 base from V and 0 bases from J; junction bases left unmatched: 6. This CDR3 is built from 19 residues. Germline V CDR1 and CDR2: SGHNT, YYREEE (reference sequence). This CDR3 is CASSLPPGQGGSGANVLTF. CDR3 coding DNA: TGTGCCAGCAGCTTGCCCCCGGGACAGGGGGGCTCTGGGGCCAACGTCCTGACTTTC.

The rearrangement links TRBV19 to TRBJ1-1; D remains unclear. V was shortened by 3 bases and J by 2 bases, with 10 bases between the two germline ends. Germline loops: CDR1 LNHDA, CDR2 SQIVND (reference sequence). This CDR3 spans 14 amino acids. The CDR3 bases are TGTGCCAGTAGTATGCAAGAGATCAACACTGAAGCTTTCTTT. This translates into CASSMQEINTEAFF.

The chain employs TRBV6-5 and TRBJ1-2; perhaps TRBD1 as D (6 bases). The V and J ends lost 6 bases and 2 bases respectively, with 16 bases between them. This CDR3 spans 15 amino acids. Germline values: CDR1 MNHEY, CDR2 SVGAGI. The CDR3 loop reads CASSFQPRGNYGYTF. In DNA form, the CDR3 reads TGTGCCAGCAGCTTTCAGCCAAGGGGGAACTATGGCTACACCTTC.

The chain links TRBV25-1 to TRBJ2-1, with TRBD1 as a possible D gene (6 bases). Trimming left V 4 bases short and J 5 bases short, with 12 bases between. CDR1 and CDR2 from the germline V gene are MGHDK and SYGVNS. The CDR3 spans 14 residues. CDR3 amino acids: CASSGTDRNNEQFF. The CDR3 region has the DNA TGTGCCAGCAGTGGAACAGACAGGAACAATGAGCAGTTCTTC. Drawing the rest from reference TRBV25-1 and TRBJ2-1, the complete variable domain is EADIYQTPRYLVIGTGKKITLECSQTMGHDKMYWYQQDPGMELHLIHYSYGVNSTEKGDLSSESTVSRIRTEHFPLTLESARPSHTSQYLCASSGTDRNNEQFFGPGTRLTVL.

This clone showed up just once. The chain has TRBV4-2 and TRBJ2-1; 10 bases are a match to TRBD2. The CDR3 is 18 amino acids. Germline V gene sequence: CDR1 LGHNA, CDR2 YNFKEQ. The junction had 11 bases not matched to a gene; V was cut back by 4 bases and J by 2 bases. The CDR3 is CASSPTSGQGGTYNEQFF. The CDR3 coding sequence is TGTGCCAGCAGCCCGACTAGCGGGCAAGGAGGGACCTACAATGAGCAGTTCTTC.

The gene calls are TRBV5-1 and TRBJ2-3, with TRBD1 identical over 7 bases. This CDR3 contains 14 residues. Germline trimming cut 5 bases from V and 0 bases from J; bases unmatched to any gene: 3. Germline lookup yields CDR1 SGHRS and CDR2 YFSETQ. In DNA form, the CDR3 reads TGCGCCAGCAGTCAACAGGGGAGCACAGATACGCAGTATTTT. Translating it yields CASSQQGSTDTQYF.